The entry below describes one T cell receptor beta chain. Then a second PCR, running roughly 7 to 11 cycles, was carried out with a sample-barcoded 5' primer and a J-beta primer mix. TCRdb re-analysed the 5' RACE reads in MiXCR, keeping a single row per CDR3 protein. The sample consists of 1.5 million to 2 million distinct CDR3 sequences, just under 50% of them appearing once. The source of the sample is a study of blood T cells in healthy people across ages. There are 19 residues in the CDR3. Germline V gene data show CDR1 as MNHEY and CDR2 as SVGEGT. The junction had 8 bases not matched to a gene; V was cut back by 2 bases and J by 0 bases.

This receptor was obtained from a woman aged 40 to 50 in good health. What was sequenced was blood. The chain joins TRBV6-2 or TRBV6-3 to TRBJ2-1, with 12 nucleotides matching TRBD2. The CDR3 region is CASSYERLAGVSSYNEQFF. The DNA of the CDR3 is TGTGCCAGCAGTTACGAGCGACTAGCGGGGGTGAGCTCCTACAATGAGCAGTTCTTC.